The 8 T cell receptor beta chains below all came from one sample that was sequenced in a study of blood T cell repertoires in COVID-19. Sequencing used immunoSEQ multiplex PCR; TCRdb keeps in-frame clones, though not all of them. The table includes around 250,000 clones, more than 75% detected once. The specimen was peripheral blood. All receptors derive from an older woman with active or convalescent COVID-19.

This chain joins TRBV5-1 and TRBJ2-5; D ambiguous. V dropped 3 bases and J dropped 4 bases, with 10 bases sitting between them. Germline values: CDR1 SGHRS, CDR2 YFSETQ. This CDR3 region has 13 residues. CDR3: CASSWAFLETQYF. In nucleotides, the CDR3 is TGCGCCAGCAGCTGGGCGTTCTTAGAGACCCAGTACTTC.

The chain carries TRBV4-1 and TRBJ1-5; 9 bases map to TRBD1. Trimming cost V 1 base and J 4 bases; bases outside gene matches: 11. Germline-derived CDR1 and CDR2 are MGHRA and YSYEKL. This CDR3 comprises 18 residues. The CDR3 DNA is TGCGCCAGCAGCCAAGCGCCCGCACAGACAGGGGGAAATCAGCCCCAGCATTTT. It specifies CASSQAPAQTGGNQPQHF.

This clone is a singleton in its sample. V and J are TRBV11-2 and TRBJ1-2; possibly TRBD1 for D (5 bases). With 5 bases removed from V and 7 bases from J, the gap between germline ends came to 20 bases. The CDR3 is made up of 15 amino acids. Germline CDR1 is SGHAT and CDR2 is FQNNGV. CDR3 DNA: TGTGCCAGCAGCCCCTCGACAGTCTCTGCTGGTGGCTACACCTTC. Residues: CASSPSTVSAGGYTF.

The chain carries TRBV18 and TRBJ2-3; D unresolved. V lost 4 bases, J lost 2 bases, and 7 bases lay in between. CDR1 and CDR2 (germline): KGHSH, LQKENI. The CDR3 consists of 13 residues. The CDR3 loop reads CASSLPSTDTQYF. CDR3 in DNA: TGTGCCAGCTCACTCCCTTCCACAGATACGCAGTATTTT.

The chain's CDR3 is CASSVLDLAGEKLFF. CDR3 DNA sequence: TGTGCCAGCAGCGTATTGGACCTGGCAGGGGAAAAACTGTTTTTT. This chain connects TRBV9 to TRBJ1-4, with D possibly TRBD1 on 5 matching bases. V lost 1 base and J 8 bases, leaving 15 bases between the germline ends. Germline CDR1 SGDLS, CDR2 YYNGEE. The CDR3 covers 15 residues.

The chain combines TRBV4-3 with TRBJ1-2; TRBD1 matches 9 bases. V lost 1 base and J lost 5; bases outside the gene matches: 8. Germline lookup yields CDR1 LGHNA and CDR2 YSLEER. The CDR3 is made up of 16 amino acids. The CDR3 nucleotides are TGCGCCAGCAGCCAAGTATCGACAGGGGGAGAATATGGCTACACCTTC. As protein: CASSQVSTGGEYGYTF.

This chain connects TRBV6-2 or TRBV6-3 to TRBJ1-1; no reliable D call. V was pared by 6 bases and J by 11 bases, with 13 bases between. Germline V gene lookup returns CDR1 MNHEY and CDR2 SVGEGT. The CDR3 contains 11 residues. The CDR3 sequence: CASSDGFRAFF. CDR3 bases: TGTGCCAGCAGCGACGGGTTTCGGGCTTTCTTT.

The rearrangement uses TRBV7-3 and TRBJ2-7; possibly TRBD1 for D (6 bases). This CDR3 contains 12 residues. The V end lost 5 bases, the J end lost 4 bases, and 9 bases lay between the germline ends. Germline-derived CDR1 and CDR2 are SGHTA and FQGTGA. The CDR3 sequence: CASSLTGYEQYF. The DNA of the CDR3 is TGTGCCAGCAGCCTCACAGGGTACGAGCAGTACTTC. Filled out from reference TRBV7-3 and TRBJ2-7, the complete variable domain reads GAGVSQTPSNKVTEKGKYVELRCDPISGHTALYWYRQSLGQGPEFLIYFQGTGAADDSGLPNDRFFAVRPEGSVSTLKIQRTERGDSAVYLCASSLTGYEQYFGPGTRLTVT.